This TCR beta chain stems from a study of CXCR3-negative and CXCR3-positive naive CD8 T cells. Notes on the study in general: TRB CDR3s were more hydrophobic in CXCR3-positive than in CXCR3-negative naive cells. Both naive subsets had comparably high diversity; memory CD8+ cells much lower.

CDR3 length: 11 residues. CDR1 and CDR2 (germline): DFQATT, SNEGSKA (reference sequence). Carrying UMI labels, the TRB cDNA libraries were prepared through 5' RACE. For each CDR3 protein, TCRdb gives one entry from its re-call of the 5' RACE reads, without DNA. In total, the table holds roughly 55,000 distinct CDR3 sequences. As for this clonotype: Its antigen is as yet unknown.

Sorting was done in triplicate for each CD8+ T cell subset (approximately 310,000 cells each). Sequencing used naive CXCR3+ CD8+ T cells from blood. Subset in this sample: CD45RO-CCR7+CD27+CD95- naive CD8+ T cells expressing CXCR3 (TNR3+). The chain uses TRBV20-1 and TRBJ1-4; checking the TCRdb D call of TRBD1 is not possible without DNA. The TCR was taken from a human donor in good health. Some clones in this sample may be carry-over from other donors' samples. CDR3 in amino acids: CSADQTGEMFF.